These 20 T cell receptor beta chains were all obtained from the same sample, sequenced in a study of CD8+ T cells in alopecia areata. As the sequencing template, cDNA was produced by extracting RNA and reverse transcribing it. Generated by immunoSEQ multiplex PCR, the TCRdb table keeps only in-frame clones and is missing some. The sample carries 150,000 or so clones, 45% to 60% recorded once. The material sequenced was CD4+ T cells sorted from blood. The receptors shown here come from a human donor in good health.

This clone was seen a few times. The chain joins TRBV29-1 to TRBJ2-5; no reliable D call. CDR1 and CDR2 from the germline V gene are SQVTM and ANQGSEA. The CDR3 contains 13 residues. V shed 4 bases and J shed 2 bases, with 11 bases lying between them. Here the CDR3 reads CSVGELGQETQYF. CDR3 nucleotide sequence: TGCAGCGTTGGTGAACTTGGACAAGAGACCCAGTACTTC.

The CDR3 loop is CASSFSLGGQGSYNEQFF. CDR3 nucleotide sequence: TGTGCCAGCAGCTTTTCCCTTGGGGGACAGGGCTCCTACAATGAGCAGTTCTTC. V and J are TRBV7-9 and TRBJ2-1, with 9 nucleotides matching TRBD1. From germline, CDR1 is SEHNR and CDR2 FQNEAQ (reference sequence). The CDR3 runs to 18 residues. V lost 3 bases, J lost 0 bases, and 9 bases stayed unmatched.

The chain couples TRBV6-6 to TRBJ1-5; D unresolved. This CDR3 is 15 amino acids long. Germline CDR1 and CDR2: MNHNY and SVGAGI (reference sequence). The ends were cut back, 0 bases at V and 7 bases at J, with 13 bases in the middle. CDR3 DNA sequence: TGTGCCAGCAGTTACTCTCATGCCGTGGGGCAGCCCCAGCATTTT. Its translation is CASSYSHAVGQPQHF.

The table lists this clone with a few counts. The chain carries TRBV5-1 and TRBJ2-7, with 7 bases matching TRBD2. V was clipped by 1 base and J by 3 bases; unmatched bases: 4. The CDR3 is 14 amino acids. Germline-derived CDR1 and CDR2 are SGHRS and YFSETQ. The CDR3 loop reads CASSLKPSGYEQYF. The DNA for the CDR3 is TGCGCCAGCAGCTTGAAGCCTAGCGGCTACGAGCAGTACTTC.

The CDR3 region has the DNA TGTGCCTCGGGGTTTGAATACAATGAGCAGTTCTTC. Protein: CASGFEYNEQFF. V and J are TRBV19 and TRBJ2-1; D is possibly TRBD2 (5 bases). This CDR3 has 12 residues. Looked up from germline, CDR1 is LNHDA and CDR2 is SQIVND (reference sequence). Trimming shortened V by 11 bases and J by 4 bases, and 12 bases separated the two germline ends. The entire variable domain, with the rest obtained from reference TRBV19 and TRBJ2-1, is as follows: DGGITQSPKYLFRKEGQNVTLSCEQNLNHDAMYWYRQDPGQGLRLIYYSQIVNDFQKGDIAEGYSVSREKKESFPLTVTSAQKNPTAFYLCASGFEYNEQFFGPGTRLTVL.

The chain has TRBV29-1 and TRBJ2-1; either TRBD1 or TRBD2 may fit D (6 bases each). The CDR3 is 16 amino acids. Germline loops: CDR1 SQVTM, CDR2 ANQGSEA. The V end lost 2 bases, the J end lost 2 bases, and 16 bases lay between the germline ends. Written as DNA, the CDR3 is TGCAGCGTTGAAAGGACGGGGGCGGACGCCTACAATGAGCAGTTCTTC. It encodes CSVERTGADAYNEQFF.

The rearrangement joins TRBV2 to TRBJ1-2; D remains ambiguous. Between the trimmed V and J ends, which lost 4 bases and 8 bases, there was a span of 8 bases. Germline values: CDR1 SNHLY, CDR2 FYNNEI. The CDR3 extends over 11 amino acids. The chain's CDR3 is CASSVVWGYTF. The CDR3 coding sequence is TGTGCCAGCAGTGTAGTGTGGGGCTACACCTTC.

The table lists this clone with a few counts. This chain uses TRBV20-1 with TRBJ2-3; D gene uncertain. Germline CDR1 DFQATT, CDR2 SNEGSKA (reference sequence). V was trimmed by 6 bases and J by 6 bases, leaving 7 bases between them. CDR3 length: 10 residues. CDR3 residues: CSALRDTQYF. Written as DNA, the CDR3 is TGCAGTGCGCTACGGGATACGCAGTATTTT.

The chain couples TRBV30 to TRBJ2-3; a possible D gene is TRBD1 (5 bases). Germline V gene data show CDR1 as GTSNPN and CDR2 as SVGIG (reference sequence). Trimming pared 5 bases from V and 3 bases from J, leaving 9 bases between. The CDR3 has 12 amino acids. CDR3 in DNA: TGTGCCTGGCAGGGATGGACAGATACGCAGTATTTT. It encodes CAWQGWTDTQYF.

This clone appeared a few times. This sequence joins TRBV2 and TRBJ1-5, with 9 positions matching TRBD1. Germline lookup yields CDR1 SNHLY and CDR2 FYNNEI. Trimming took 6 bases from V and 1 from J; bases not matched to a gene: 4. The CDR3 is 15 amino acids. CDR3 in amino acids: CASSGTGLSNQPQHF. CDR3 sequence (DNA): TGTGCCAGCAGCGGGACAGGGTTGAGCAATCAGCCCCAGCATTTT.

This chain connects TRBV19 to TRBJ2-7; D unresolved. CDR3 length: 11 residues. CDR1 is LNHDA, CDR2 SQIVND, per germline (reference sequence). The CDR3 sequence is CTDLLTYEQYF. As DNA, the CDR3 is TGTACAGACCTGTTAACCTACGAGCAGTACTTC.

This CDR3 is CASSQVTGLRDTQYF. The DNA of the CDR3 is TGTGCCAGCAGCCAAGTGACCGGCCTAAGGGATACGCAGTATTTT. The chain is built from TRBV14 and TRBJ2-3; D not resolved. This CDR3 spans 15 amino acids. CDR1 is SGHDN, CDR2 FVKESK, per germline. Trimming left V 1 base short and J 6 bases short, with 14 bases between.

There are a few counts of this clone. The chain's CDR3 is CASSDGRGQRETQYF. DNA of the CDR3: TGTGCCAGCAGCGATGGGAGAGGACAGCGAGAGACCCAGTACTTC. V usage is TRBV5-4 and J usage is TRBJ2-5, with D tentatively TRBD1 (6 bases). The V gene's germline CDR1 is SGHNT and CDR2 YYREEE (reference sequence). Trimming cost V 4 bases and J 4 bases, with 17 bases left between them. The CDR3 runs to 15 residues. The full variable domain, its missing parts supplied by reference TRBV5-4 and TRBJ2-5, is ETGVTQSPTHLIKTRGQQVTLRCSSQSGHNTVSWYQQALGQGPQFIFQYYREEENGRGNFPPRFSGLQFPNYSSELNVNALELDDSALYLCASSDGRGQRETQYFGPGTRLLVL.

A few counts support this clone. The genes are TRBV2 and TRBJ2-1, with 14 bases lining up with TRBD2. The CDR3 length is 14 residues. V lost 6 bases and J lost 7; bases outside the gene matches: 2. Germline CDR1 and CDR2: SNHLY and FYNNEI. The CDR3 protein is CASRGLAGDNEQFF. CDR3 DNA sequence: TGTGCCAGCAGGGGACTAGCGGGAGATAATGAGCAGTTCTTC.

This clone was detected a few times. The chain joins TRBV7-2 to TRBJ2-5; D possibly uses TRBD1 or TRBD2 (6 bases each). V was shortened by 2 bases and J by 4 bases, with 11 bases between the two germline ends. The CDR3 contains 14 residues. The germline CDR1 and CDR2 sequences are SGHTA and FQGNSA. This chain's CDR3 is CASSLWGAGETQYF. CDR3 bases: TGTGCCAGCAGCTTATGGGGGGCAGGAGAGACCCAGTACTTC.

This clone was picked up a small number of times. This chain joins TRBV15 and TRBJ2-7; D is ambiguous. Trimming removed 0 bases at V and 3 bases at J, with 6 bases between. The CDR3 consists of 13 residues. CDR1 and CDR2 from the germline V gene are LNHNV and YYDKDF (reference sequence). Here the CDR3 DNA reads TGTGCCACCAGCAGAGAGGCCAACTACGAGCAGTACTTC. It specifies CATSREANYEQYF.

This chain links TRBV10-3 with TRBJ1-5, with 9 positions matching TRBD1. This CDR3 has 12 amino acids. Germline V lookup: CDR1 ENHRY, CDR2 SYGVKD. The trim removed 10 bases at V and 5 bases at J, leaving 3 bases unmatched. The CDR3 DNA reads TGTGCCACCCGGGACAGGGATCAGCCCCAGCATTTT. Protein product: CATRDRDQPQHF.

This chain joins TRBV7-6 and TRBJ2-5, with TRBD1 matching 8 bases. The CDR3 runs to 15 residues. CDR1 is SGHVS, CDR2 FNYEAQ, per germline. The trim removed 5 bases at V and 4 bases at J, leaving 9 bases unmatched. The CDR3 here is CASSPRQGSRETQYF. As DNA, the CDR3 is TGTGCCAGCAGCCCGCGACAGGGGAGTCGAGAGACCCAGTACTTC.

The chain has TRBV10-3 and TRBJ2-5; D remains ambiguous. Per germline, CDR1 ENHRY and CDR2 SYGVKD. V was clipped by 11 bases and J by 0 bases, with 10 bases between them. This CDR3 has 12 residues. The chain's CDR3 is CASSLYQETQYF. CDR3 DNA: TGTGCCTCAAGCTTGTACCAAGAGACCCAGTACTTC.

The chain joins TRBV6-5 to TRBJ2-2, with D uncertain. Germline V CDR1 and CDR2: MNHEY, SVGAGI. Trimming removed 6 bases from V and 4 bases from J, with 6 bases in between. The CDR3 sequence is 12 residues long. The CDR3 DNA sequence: TGTGCCAGCAGGGAGACCACCGGGGAGCTGTTTTTT. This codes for CASRETTGELFF.